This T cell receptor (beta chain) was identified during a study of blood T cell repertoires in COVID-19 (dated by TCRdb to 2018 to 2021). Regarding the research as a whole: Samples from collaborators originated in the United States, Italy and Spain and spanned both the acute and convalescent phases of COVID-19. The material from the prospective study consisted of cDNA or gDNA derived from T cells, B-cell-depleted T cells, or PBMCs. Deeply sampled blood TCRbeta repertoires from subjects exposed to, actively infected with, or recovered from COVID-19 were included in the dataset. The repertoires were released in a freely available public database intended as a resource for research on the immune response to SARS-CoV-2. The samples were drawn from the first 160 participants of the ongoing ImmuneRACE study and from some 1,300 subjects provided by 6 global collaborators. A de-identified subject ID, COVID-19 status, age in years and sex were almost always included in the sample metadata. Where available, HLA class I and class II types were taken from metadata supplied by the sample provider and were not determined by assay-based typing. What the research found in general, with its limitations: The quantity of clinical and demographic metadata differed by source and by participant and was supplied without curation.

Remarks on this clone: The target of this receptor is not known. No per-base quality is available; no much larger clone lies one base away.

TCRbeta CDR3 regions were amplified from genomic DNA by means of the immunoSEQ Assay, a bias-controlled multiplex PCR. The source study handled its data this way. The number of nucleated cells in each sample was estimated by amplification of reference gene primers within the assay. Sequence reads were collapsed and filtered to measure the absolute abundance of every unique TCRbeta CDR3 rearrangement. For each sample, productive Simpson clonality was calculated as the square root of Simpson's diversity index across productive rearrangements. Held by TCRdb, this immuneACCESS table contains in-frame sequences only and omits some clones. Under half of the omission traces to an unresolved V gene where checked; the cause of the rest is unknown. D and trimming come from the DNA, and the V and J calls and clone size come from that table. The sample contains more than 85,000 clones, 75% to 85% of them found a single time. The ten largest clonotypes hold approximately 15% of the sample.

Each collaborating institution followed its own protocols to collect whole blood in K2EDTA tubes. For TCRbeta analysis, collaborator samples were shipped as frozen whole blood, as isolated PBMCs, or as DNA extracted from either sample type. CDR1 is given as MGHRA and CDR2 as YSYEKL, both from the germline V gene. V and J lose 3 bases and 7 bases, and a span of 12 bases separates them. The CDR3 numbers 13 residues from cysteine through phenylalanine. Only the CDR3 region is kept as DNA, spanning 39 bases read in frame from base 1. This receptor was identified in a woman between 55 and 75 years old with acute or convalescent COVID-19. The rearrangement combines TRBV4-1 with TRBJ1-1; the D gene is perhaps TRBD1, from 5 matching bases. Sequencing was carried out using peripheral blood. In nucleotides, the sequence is TGCGCCAGCAGCCAGGGAGGGACGATTGAAGCTTTCTTT. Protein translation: CASSQGGTIEAFF.